A selection of T cell receptor beta chains follows, all from one sample in a study of blood T cell repertoires in COVID-19. The method was immunoSEQ multiplex PCR; TCRdb's version includes in-frame clones alone and lacks a portion of them. The sample has 300,000 to 450,000 clones, about 90% seen once. The sample was PBMCs or T cells enriched from blood (not recorded which). All receptors come from a man in his forties in a cohort exposed to, infected with or recovered from COVID-19 (not recorded which). Each CDR3 is given with its conserved first and last residue. The order of the fields is D gene, clone size, V gene, J gene, CDR3 DNA, CDR3 protein. The D gene is left open where the match is weak. Where a row states a size, it is once, few, many or the class of an expanded clone; other rows omit it.

-	-	TRBV14	TRBJ2-3	TGTGCCAGCAGCCAAGACGAGGGCCGGGGAGATACGCAGTATTTT	CASSQDEGRGDTQYF
-	-	TRBV19	TRBJ1-1	TGTGCCAGTAGTAGAGACCCCGGGAGGGACACTGAAGCTTTCTTT	CASSRDPGRDTEAFF
TRBD1	-	TRBV5-4	TRBJ1-2	TGTGCCAGCAGCTCAGCGGGACAGGAGTATGGCTACACCTTC	CASSSAGQEYGYTF
-	-	TRBV5-1	TRBJ1-2	TGCGCCAGCAGCCCCGGGGACTATGGCTACACCTTC	CASSPGDYGYTF
TRBD2	few	TRBV7-2	TRBJ2-1	TGTGCCAGCAGCTACCGAGGGAGCGGGGGGAGGAATAAGCAGTTCTTC	CASSYRGSGGRNKQFF
-	once	TRBV9	TRBJ1-1	TGTGCCAGCAGCGGGACACCCGGGCTGGCTTTCTTT	CASSGTPGLAFF
TRBD1	-	TRBV5-1	TRBJ1-6	TGCGCCAGCAGCGCCGACAGGGGGTCGGATTCACCCCTCCACTTT	CASSADRGSDSPLHF
-	-	TRBV5-4	TRBJ2-4	TGTGCCAGCAGCCTGCGAACGACTACCATACTAGCCAAAAACATTCAGTACTTC	CASSLRTTTILAKNIQYF
TRBD1	-	TRBV10-3	TRBJ2-4	TGTGCCATCAGTGGAGGGACAGAAAACATTCAGTACTTC	CAISGGTENIQYF
TRBD1	-	TRBV2	TRBJ2-1	TGTGCCAGCACAACCTTCAGGACAGGGCTTTCCTACAATGAGCAGTTCTTC	CASTTFRTGLSYNEQFF
-	once	TRBV4-1	TRBJ1-3	TGCGCCAGCAGCCAAGCTGGGGGGGGAAACACCATATATTTT	CASSQAGGGNTIYF
-	-	TRBV5-4	TRBJ2-1	TGTGCCAGCAGCTTTATGAGAGGACTGTCCGCCAATGAGCAGTTCTTC	CASSFMRGLSANEQFF
-	-	TRBV19	TRBJ2-1	TGTGCCAGTACCCAGGTCGGCGGGGCCTACAATGAGCAGTTCTTC	CASTQVGGAYNEQFF
-	-	TRBV12-3/TRBV12-4	TRBJ1-5	TGTGCCAGCATACGGGGGTGGGATCAGCCCCAGCATTTT	CASIRGWDQPQHF
-	-	TRBV5-8	TRBJ2-7	TGTGCCAGCAGCTTCGGAACTACCTACGAGCAGTACTTC	CASSFGTTYEQYF
-	-	TRBV7-9	TRBJ2-3	TGTGCCAGCAGCTTTGGAGGAGATACGCAGTATTTT	CASSFGGDTQYF
TRBD2	-	TRBV3-1/TRBV3-2	TRBJ2-5	TGTGCCAGCAGCCGAGAGACTAGCGGGAGTTTTATCCAGACCCAGTACTTC	CASSRETSGSFIQTQYF
-	-	TRBV7-6	TRBJ1-1	TGTGCCAGCAGCCGCAGGGAAGGGGTCACTGAAGCTTTCTTT	CASSRREGVTEAFF
-	-	TRBV12-5	TRBJ2-3	TGTGCTAGTGGTTTGCGGACGGGAGTAACCAGCACAGATACGCAGTATTTT	CASGLRTGVTSTDTQYF
TRBD1	-	TRBV19	TRBJ2-5	TGTGCCAGTAGTTCCGGACAGGGGGGGACTCGGGCGGAGACCCAGTACTTC	CASSSGQGGTRAETQYF
TRBD2	-	TRBV3-1/TRBV3-2	TRBJ2-3	TGTGCCAGCAGCCAAGATTTTACTAGCGCTAGCACAGATACGCAGTATTTT	CASSQDFTSASTDTQYF
-	-	TRBV3-1/TRBV3-2	TRBJ1-3	TGTGCCAGCAGCCTCGCCGCAGGGACTAACACCATATATTTT	CASSLAAGTNTIYF
-	-	TRBV6-5	TRBJ1-4	TGTGCCAGCAAGGACAGCGTATCAAATGAAAAACTGTTTTTT	CASKDSVSNEKLFF
-	-	TRBV18	TRBJ2-2	TGTGCCAGCTCACCACGGAGGGAGATTACCGGGGAGCTGTTTTTT	CASSPRREITGELFF
TRBD1	-	TRBV19	TRBJ1-5	TGTGCCAGTAGTAAGGGGGCGTTTAGCAATCAGCCCCAGCATTTT	CASSKGAFSNQPQHF
TRBD1	once	TRBV6-5	TRBJ1-2	TGTGCCAGCAGGGCGGGACAGGGCCTCTATGGCTACACCTTC	CASRAGQGLYGYTF
-	-	TRBV5-3	TRBJ1-5	TGTGCCAGAAGCCCATTAATCGGGTATAGCAATCAGCCCCAGCATTTT	CARSPLIGYSNQPQHF
-	-	TRBV4-2	TRBJ2-6	TGTGCCAGCTCACTCTCCGCTACGGGTGGGGCCAACGTCCTGACTTTC	CASSLSATGGANVLTF
-	once	TRBV2	TRBJ2-1	TGTGCCAGCAGTGAACGCGTAAAGTACAATGAGCAGTTCTTC	CASSERVKYNEQFF
TRBD1	-	TRBV4-2	TRBJ2-7	TGTGCCAGCAGCCAAGGTGAGACAGGGGATCCCTACGAGCAGTACTTC	CASSQGETGDPYEQYF
TRBD1	-	TRBV29-1	TRBJ1-1	TGCAGCGGCGGACAGGGGGACACTGAAGCTTTCTTT	CSGGQGDTEAFF
-	once	TRBV5-1	TRBJ2-3	TGCGCCAGCAGCTTGGGGAGCGGAGGGAACACAGATACGCAGTATTTT	CASSLGSGGNTDTQYF
-	-	TRBV9	TRBJ2-3	TGTGCCAGCAGCCCTCCTGGGGGGTTTGGTGGAGATACGCAGTATTTT	CASSPPGGFGGDTQYF
-	-	TRBV19	TRBJ2-7	TGTGCCAGTAGTATAGGAGCCAAGACGGGGGTCGAGATGCAGTACTTC	CASSIGAKTGVEMQYF
TRBD1	-	TRBV6-4	TRBJ2-2	TGTGCCAGCAGTGATGGTGGGACAGCTAACACCGGGGAGCTGTTTTTT	CASSDGGTANTGELFF
TRBD2	-	TRBV4-1	TRBJ2-1	TGCGCCAGCAGCCAAGGACTACGGGGGGGCTACAATGAGCAGTTCTTC	CASSQGLRGGYNEQFF
TRBD1	-	TRBV29-1	TRBJ1-3	TGCAGCGTTAAACAGGGGGCAGGCTCTGGAAACACCATATATTTT	CSVKQGAGSGNTIYF
-	-	TRBV11-2	TRBJ2-7	TGTGCCAGCAGCCTCCCTAGGCTCGGCGAGCAGTACTTC	CASSLPRLGEQYF
TRBD1	-	TRBV5-4	TRBJ2-7	TGTGCCAGCCGGTCGGGGACAGGGGGCCCTTCTTCATCCGAGCAGTACTTC	CASRSGTGGPSSSEQYF
-	-	TRBV27	TRBJ2-1	TGTGCCAGCAGTCGTTCTAGCTTCCTATACAATGAGCAGTTCTTC	CASSRSSFLYNEQFF
TRBD1	-	TRBV15	TRBJ1-2	TGTGCCACCAGCAGCCGCCGGGACAGTTATGGCTACACCTTC	CATSSRRDSYGYTF
-	-	TRBV5-1	TRBJ1-2	TGCGCCAGCAGCTTGTTGGGGCGCGGCGGCTACACCTTC	CASSLLGRGGYTF
-	-	TRBV5-1	TRBJ2-3	TGCGCCAGCAGCCGGGGGTCAGATACGCAGTATTTT	CASSRGSDTQYF
-	-	TRBV2	TRBJ1-4	TGTGCCAGCAAAAGGGAGCATGTTGAAAAACTGTTTTTT	CASKREHVEKLFF
-	-	TRBV30	TRBJ1-1	TGTGCCTGGAACTTCAGGAAGAACACTGAAGCTTTCTTT	CAWNFRKNTEAFF
TRBD2	once	TRBV10-3	TRBJ2-7	TGTGCCATCAGTGACTACAGGACTAGCAACTACGAGCAGTACTTC	CAISDYRTSNYEQYF
TRBD2	-	TRBV4-1	TRBJ2-5	TGCGCCAGCAGCCAAGGAGGCCTAGCGGGAGGGTCACAAGAGACCCAGTACTTC	CASSQGGLAGGSQETQYF
TRBD1	-	TRBV6-5	TRBJ1-2	TGTGCCAGCACCACAACAGGGGGCGGTGGGTATGGCTACACCTTC	CASTTTGGGGYGYTF
-	-	TRBV18	TRBJ2-7	TGTGCCAGCTCACCAGAACGGGGGTCCTACGAGCAGTACTTC	CASSPERGSYEQYF
TRBD1	few	TRBV7-9	TRBJ1-1	TGTGCCAGCAGCCGGACAGGGGAAGCTTTCTTT	CASSRTGEAFF
TRBD1	-	TRBV19	TRBJ2-7	TGTGCCAGTAGACCGGGACAGGGAACCTACGAGCAGTACTTC	CASRPGQGTYEQYF
TRBD1	once	TRBV18	TRBJ2-5	TGTGCCAGCTCCTCGGGACAGGGGGTAAGAGAGACCCAGTACTTC	CASSSGQGVRETQYF
-	few	TRBV10-3	TRBJ1-2	TGTGCCATCAGTGAATCGGTCTATGGCTACACCTTC	CAISESVYGYTF
TRBD2	-	TRBV20-1	TRBJ2-7	TGCAGTGCTAGTCCAGCGGGAACTTACGAGCAGTACTTC	CSASPAGTYEQYF
TRBD1	-	TRBV27	TRBJ1-1	TGTGCCAGCAGTCCGGGACAGGGGCGAAGAGTGGAAGCTTTCTTT	CASSPGQGRRVEAFF